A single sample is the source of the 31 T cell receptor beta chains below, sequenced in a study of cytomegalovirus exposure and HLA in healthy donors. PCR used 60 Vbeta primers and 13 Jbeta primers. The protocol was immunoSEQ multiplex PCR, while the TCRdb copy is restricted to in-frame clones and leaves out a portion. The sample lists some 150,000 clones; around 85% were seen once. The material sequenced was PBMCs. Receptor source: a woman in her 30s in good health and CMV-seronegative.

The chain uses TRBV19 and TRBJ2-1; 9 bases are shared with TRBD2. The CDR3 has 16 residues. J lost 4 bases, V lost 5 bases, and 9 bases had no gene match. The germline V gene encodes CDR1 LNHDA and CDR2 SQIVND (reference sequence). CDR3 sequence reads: CASSAQLAGRYNEQFF. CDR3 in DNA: TGTGCCAGTAGTGCCCAACTAGCGGGCCGGTACAATGAGCAGTTCTTC.

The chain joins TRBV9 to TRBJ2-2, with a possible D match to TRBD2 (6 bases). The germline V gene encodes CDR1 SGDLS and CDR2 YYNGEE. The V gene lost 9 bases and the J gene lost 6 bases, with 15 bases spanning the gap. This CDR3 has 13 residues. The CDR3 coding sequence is TGTGCCACATCCCCGTGGGGGGCCGGGGAGCTGTTTTTT. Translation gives CATSPWGAGELFF.

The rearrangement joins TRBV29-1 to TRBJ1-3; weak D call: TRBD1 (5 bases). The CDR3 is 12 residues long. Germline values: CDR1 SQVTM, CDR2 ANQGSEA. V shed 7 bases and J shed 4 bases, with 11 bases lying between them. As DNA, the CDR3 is TGCAGCGCCAGGGAGGGGGGAAACACCATATATTTT. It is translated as CSAREGGNTIYF.

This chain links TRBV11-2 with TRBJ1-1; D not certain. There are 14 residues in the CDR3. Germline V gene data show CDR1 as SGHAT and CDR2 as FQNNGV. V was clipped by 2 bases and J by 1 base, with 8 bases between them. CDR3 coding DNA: TGTGCCAGCAGCTTAACGGGTTGGAACACTGAAGCTTTCTTT. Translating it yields CASSLTGWNTEAFF.

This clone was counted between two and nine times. CDR3 sequence reads: CASSRSSGAPTDTQYF. CDR3 sequence (DNA): TGTGCCAGCAGCCGAAGTAGCGGGGCCCCCACAGATACGCAGTATTTT. V usage is TRBV7-3 and J usage is TRBJ2-3; 8 nucleotides line up with TRBD2. V lost 5 bases to trimming and J lost 2 bases; unmatched junction nucleotides: 9. The CDR3 consists of 16 residues. Germline loops: CDR1 SGHTA, CDR2 FQGTGA.

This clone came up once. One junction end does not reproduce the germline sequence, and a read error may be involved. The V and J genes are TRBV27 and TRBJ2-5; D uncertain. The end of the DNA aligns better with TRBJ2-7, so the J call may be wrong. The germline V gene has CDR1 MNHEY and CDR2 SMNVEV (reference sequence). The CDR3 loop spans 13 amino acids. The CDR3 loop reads CASNLEATYEQYF. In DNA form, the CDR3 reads TGTGCCAGCAATTTAGAGGCCACCTACGAGCAGTACTTC.

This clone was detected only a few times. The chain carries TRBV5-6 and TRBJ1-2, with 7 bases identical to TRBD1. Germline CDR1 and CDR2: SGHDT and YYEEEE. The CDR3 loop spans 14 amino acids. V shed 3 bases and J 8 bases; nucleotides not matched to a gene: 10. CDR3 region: CASSWDRMAGGYTF. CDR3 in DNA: TGTGCCAGCAGCTGGGACAGAATGGCGGGGGGCTACACCTTC. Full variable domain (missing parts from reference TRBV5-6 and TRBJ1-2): DAGVTQSPTHLIKTRGQQVTLRCSPKSGHDTVSWYQQALGQGPQFIFQYYEEEERQRGNFPDRFSGHQFPNYSSELNVNALLLGDSALYLCASSWDRMAGGYTFGSGTRLTVV.

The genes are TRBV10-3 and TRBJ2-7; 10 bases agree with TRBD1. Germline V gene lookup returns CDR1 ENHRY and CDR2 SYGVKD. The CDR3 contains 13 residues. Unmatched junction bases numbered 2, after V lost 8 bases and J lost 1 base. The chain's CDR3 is CAIGTGVSYEQYF. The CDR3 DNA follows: TGTGCCATCGGGACAGGGGTGTCCTACGAGCAGTACTTC.

The CDR3 region is CASSLGGRAYEQYF. Written as DNA, the CDR3 is TGTGCCAGCAGCTTAGGAGGGCGCGCCTACGAGCAGTACTTC. The chain joins TRBV7-8 to TRBJ2-7; D is possibly TRBD2 (5 bases). The germline gives CDR1 SGHVS, CDR2 FQNEAQ. The ends were cut back, 1 base at V and 2 bases at J, with 9 bases in the middle. The CDR3 sequence is 14 residues long.

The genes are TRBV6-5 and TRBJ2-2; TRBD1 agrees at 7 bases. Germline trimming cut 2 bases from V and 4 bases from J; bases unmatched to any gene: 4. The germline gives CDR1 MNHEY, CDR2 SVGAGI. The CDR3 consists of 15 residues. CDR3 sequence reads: CASSYDRVRTGELFF. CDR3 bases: TGTGCCAGCAGTTACGACAGGGTCCGCACCGGGGAGCTGTTTTTT.

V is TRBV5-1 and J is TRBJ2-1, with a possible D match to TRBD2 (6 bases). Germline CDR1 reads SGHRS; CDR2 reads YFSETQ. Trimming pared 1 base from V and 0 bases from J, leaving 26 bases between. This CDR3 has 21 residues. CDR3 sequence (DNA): TGCGCCAGCAGCTTGAAAGCCGGGACTCAAAGGTCCGATAGCTCCTACAATGAGCAGTTCTTC. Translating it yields CASSLKAGTQRSDSSYNEQFF.

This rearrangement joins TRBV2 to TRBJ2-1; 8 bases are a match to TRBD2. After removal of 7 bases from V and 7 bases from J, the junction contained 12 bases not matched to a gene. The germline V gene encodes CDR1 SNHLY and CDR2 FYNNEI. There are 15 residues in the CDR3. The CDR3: CASKFSGTSRNEQFF. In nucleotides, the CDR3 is TGTGCCAGCAAGTTTTCCGGGACTAGTCGGAATGAGCAGTTCTTC.

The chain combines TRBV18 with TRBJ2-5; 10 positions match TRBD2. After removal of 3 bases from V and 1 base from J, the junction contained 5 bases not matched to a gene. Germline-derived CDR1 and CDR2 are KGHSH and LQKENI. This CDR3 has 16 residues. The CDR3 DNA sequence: TGTGCCAGCTCACCTTCCGGACTAGCGGTCCAAGAGACCCAGTACTTC. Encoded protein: CASSPSGLAVQETQYF.

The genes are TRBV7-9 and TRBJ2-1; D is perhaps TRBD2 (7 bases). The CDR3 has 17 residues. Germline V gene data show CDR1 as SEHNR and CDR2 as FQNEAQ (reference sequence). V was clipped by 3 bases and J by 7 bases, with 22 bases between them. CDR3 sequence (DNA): TGTGCCAGCAGCTTCACCGCTGGGGGGGGGCCAGGGAATGAGCAGTTCTTC. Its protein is CASSFTAGGGPGNEQFF.

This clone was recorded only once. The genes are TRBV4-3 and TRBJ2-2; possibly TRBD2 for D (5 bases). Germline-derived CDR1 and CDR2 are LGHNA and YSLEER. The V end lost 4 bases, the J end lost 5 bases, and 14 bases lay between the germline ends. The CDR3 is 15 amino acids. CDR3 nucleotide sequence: TGCGCCAGCAGCCCCAATGCTCGGGGTACCGGGGAGCTGTTTTTT. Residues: CASSPNARGTGELFF.

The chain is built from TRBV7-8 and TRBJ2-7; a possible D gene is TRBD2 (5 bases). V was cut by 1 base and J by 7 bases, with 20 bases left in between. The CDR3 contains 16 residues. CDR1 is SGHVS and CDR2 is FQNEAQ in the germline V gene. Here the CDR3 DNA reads TGTGCCAGCAGCTTAGGGGTAGCGTCCCCGACCGTTGAGCAGTACTTC. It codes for CASSLGVASPTVEQYF.

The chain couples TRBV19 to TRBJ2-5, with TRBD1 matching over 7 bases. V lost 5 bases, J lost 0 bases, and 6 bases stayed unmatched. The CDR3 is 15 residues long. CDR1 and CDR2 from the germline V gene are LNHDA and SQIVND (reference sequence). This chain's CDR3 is CASSLGGWYQETQYF. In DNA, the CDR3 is TGTGCCAGTAGTTTAGGGGGCTGGTACCAAGAGACCCAGTACTTC.

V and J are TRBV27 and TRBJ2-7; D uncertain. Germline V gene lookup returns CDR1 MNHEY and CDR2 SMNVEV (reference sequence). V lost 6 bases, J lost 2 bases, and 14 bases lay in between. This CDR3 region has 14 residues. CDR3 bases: TGTGCCAGCAGCACAGTAGTAAGTCCCTACGAGCAGTACTTC. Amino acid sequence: CASSTVVSPYEQYF.

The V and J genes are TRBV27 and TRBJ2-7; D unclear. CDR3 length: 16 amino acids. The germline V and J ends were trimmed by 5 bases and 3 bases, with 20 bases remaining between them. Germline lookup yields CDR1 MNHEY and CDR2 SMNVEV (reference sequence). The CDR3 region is CASSPAAGLGSYEQYF. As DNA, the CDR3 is TGTGCCAGCAGTCCCGCCGCCGGGTTGGGTAGCTACGAGCAGTACTTC.

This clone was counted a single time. The CDR3 region is CASSFRGQGYNEQFF. For the CDR3, the DNA is TGTGCCAGCAGTTTCCGAGGACAGGGGTACAATGAGCAGTTCTTC. V gene TRBV27 combines with J gene TRBJ2-1; 9 bases map to TRBD1. With V trimmed by 3 bases and J by 4 bases, 4 bases remained unmatched. CDR1 MNHEY and CDR2 SMNVEV come from the germline V gene (reference sequence). The CDR3 extends over 15 amino acids.

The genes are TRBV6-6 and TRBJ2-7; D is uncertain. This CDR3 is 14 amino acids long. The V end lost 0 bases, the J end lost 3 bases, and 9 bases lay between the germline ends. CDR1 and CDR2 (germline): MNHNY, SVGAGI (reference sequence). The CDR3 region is CASSYSAEYYEQYF. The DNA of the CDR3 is TGTGCCAGCAGTTACTCGGCGGAATACTACGAGCAGTACTTC.

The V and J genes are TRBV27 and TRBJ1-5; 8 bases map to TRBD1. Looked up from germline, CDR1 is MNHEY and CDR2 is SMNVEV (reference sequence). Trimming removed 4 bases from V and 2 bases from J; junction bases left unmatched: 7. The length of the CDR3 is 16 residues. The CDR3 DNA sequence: TGTGCCAGCAGTTCTTGGACAGGGTATGGCAATCAGCCCCAGCATTTT. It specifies CASSSWTGYGNQPQHF.

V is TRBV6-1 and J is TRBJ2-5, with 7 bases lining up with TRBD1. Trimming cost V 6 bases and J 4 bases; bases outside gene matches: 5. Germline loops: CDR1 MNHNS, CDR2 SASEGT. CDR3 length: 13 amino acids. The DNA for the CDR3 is TGTGCCAGCAGACAGGGGCTGGTAGAGACCCAGTACTTC. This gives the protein CASRQGLVETQYF.

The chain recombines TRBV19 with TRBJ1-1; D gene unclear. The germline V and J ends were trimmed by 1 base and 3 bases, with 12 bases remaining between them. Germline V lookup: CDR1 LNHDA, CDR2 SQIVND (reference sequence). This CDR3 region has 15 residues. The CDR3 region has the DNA TGTGCCAGTAGTATAGGGTTTGGCAGATACACTGAAGCTTTCTTT. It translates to CASSIGFGRYTEAFF.

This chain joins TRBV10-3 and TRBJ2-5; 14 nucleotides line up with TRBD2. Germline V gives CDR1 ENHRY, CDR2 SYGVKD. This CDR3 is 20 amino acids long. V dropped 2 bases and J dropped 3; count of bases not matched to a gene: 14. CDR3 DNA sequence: TGTGCCATCAGTGAGCCCGGACTAGCGGGAGGCGTAATGAGGAAAGAGACCCAGTACTTC. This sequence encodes CAISEPGLAGGVMRKETQYF.

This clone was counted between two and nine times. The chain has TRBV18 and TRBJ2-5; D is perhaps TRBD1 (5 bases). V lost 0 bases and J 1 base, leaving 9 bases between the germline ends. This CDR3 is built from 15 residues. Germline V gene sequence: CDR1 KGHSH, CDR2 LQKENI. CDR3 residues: CASSPPYRSQETQYF. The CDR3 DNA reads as TGTGCCAGCTCACCACCGTACAGGAGCCAAGAGACCCAGTACTTC. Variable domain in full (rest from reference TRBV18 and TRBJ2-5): NAGVMQNPRHLVRRRGQEARLRCSPMKGHSHVYWYRQLPEEGLKFMVYLQKENIIDESGMPKERFSAEFPKEGPSILRIQQVVRGDSAAYFCASSPPYRSQETQYFGPGTRLLVL.

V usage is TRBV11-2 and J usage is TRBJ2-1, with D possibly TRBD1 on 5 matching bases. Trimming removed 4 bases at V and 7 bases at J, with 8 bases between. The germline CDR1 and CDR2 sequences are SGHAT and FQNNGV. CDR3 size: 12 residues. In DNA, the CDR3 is TGTGCCAGCAGCTCCTCAGGGAATGAGCAGTTCTTC. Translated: CASSSSGNEQFF.

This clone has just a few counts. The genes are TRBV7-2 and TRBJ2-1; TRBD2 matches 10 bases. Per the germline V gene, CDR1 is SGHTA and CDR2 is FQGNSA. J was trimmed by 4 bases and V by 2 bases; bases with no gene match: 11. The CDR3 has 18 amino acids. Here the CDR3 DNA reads TGTGCCAGCAGCTTACCCCTCGGTTCTAGCGGGGGATACAATGAGCAGTTCTTC. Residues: CASSLPLGSSGGYNEQFF.

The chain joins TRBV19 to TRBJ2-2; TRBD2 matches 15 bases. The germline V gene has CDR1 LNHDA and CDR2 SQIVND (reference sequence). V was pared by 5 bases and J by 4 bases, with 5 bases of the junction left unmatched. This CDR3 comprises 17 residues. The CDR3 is CASSRTSGGVITGELFF. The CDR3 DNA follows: TGTGCCAGTAGTCGGACTAGCGGGGGGGTAATCACCGGGGAGCTGTTTTTT.

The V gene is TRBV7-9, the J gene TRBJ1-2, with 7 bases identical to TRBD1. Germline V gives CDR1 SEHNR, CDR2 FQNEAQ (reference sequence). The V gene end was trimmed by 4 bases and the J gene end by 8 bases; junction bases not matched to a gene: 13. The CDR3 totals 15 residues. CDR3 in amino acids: CASSSPGQLFGGYTF. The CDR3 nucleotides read TGTGCCAGCAGCTCCCCGGGACAGCTATTCGGGGGCTACACCTTC.

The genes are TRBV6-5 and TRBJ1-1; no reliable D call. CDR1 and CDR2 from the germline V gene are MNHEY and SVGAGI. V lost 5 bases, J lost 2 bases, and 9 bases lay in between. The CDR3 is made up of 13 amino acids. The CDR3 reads CASSEQPNTEAFF. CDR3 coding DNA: TGTGCCAGCAGTGAGCAACCAAACACTGAAGCTTTCTTT.